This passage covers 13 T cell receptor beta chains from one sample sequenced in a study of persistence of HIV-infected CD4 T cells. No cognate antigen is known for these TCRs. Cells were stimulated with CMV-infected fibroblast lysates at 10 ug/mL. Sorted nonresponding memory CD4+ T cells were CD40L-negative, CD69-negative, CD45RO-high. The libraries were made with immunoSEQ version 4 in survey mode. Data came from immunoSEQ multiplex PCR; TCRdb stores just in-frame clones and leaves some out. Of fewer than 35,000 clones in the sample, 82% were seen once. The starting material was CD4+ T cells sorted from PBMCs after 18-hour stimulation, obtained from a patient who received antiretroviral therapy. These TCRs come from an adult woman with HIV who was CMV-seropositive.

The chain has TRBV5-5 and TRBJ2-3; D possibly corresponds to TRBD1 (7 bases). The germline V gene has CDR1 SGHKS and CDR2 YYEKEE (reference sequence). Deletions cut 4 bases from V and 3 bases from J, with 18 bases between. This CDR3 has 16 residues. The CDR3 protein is CASSPYRGGETDTQYF. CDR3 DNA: TGTGCCAGCAGCCCATACAGGGGAGGCGAAACAGATACGCAGTATTTT. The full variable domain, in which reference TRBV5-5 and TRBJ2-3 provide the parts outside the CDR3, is DAGVTQSPTHLIKTRGQQVTLRCSPISGHKSVSWYQQVLGQGPQFIFQYYEKEERGRGNFPDRFSARQFPNYSSELNVNALLLGDSALYLCASSPYRGGETDTQYFGPGTRLTVL.

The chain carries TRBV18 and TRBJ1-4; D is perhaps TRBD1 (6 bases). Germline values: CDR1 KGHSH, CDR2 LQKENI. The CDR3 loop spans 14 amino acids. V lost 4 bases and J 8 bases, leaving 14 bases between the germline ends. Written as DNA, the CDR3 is TGTGCCAGCTCACTCACAGGGAATGGGGAAAAACTGTTTTTT. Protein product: CASSLTGNGEKLFF.

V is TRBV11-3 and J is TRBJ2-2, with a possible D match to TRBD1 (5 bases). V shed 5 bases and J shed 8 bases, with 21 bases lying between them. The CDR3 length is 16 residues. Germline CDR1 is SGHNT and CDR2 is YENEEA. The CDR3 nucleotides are TGTGCCAGCAGCCCCCCCAGGGCGGAAGGCACTGGGGAGCTGTTTTTT. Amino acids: CASSPPRAEGTGELFF.

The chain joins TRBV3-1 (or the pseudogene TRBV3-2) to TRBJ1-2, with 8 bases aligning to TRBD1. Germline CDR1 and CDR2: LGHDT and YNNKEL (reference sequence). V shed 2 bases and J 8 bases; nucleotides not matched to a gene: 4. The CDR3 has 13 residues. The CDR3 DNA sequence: TGTGCCAGCAGCCAATCCAGGGGGCGGGGCTACACCTTC. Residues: CASSQSRGRGYTF.

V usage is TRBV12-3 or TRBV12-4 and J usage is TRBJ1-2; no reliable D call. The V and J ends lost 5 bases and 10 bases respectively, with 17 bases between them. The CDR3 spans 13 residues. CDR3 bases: TGTGCCAGCAGTCCCAGGACCGTCCTAGACTACACCTTC. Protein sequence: CASSPRTVLDYTF.

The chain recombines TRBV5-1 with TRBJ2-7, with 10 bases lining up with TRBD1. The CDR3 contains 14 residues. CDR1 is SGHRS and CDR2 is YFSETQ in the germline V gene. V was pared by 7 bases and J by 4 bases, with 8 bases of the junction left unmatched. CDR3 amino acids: CASGRTGGKYEQYF. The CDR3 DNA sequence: TGCGCCAGCGGAAGGACAGGGGGAAAATACGAGCAGTACTTC.

This CDR3 reads CASSLEYNEKLFF. In DNA, the CDR3 is TGTGCCAGCAGCTTAGAATATAATGAAAAACTGTTTTTT. The chain links TRBV7-8 to TRBJ1-4; D is unresolved. In germline, CDR1 is SGHVS, CDR2 FQNEAQ. CDR3 length: 13 residues. Deletions cut 1 base from V and 4 bases from J, with 4 bases between.

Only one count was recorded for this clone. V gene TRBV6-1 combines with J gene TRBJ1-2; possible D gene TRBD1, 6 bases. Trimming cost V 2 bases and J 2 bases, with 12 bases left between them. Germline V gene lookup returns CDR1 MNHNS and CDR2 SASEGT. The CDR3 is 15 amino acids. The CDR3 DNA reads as TGTGCCAGCAGTGAACCCAGGACAGCAAACTATGGCTACACCTTC. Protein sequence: CASSEPRTANYGYTF.

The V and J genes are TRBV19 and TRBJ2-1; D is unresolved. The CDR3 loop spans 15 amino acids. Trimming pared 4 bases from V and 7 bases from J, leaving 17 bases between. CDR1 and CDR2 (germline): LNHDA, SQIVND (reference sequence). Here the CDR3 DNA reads TGTGCCAGTAGTAGCCTGGGGATGCCCTTAAATGAGCAGTTCTTC. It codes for CASSSLGMPLNEQFF.

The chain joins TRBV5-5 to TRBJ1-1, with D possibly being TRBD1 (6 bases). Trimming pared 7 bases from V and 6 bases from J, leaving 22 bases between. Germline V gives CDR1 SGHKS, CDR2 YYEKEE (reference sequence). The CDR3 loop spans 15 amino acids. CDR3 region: CASERGDSRSAEAFF. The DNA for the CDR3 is TGTGCCAGCGAAAGGGGGGACTCAAGATCCGCTGAAGCTTTCTTT.

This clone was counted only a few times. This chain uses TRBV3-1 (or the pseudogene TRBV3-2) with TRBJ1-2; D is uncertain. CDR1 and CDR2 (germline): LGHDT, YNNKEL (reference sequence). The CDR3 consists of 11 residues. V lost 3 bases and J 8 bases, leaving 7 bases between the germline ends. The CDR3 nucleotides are TGTGCCAGCAGCCATGCAGTGGGCTACACCTTC. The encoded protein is CASSHAVGYTF.

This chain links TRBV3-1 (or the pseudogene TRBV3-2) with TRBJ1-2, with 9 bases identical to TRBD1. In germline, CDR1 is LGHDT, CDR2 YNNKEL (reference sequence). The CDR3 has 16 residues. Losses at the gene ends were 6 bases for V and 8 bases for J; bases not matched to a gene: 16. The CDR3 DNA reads TGTGCCAGCAGTCCACCGGGACAGGGAGCTTTCAAGGGCTACACCTTC. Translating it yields CASSPPGQGAFKGYTF.

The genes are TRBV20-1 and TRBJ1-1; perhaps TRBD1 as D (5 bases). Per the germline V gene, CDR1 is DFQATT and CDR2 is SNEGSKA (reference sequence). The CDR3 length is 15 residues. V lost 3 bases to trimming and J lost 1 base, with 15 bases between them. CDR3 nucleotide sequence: TGCAGTGCTAGTCCAACGGGGCAGGGGAACACTGAAGCTTTCTTT. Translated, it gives CSASPTGQGNTEAFF.